The 25 T cell receptor beta chains below were found in one sample sequenced in a study of human T cells and chemical hapten exposure. From the RACE reads, TCRdb called clonotypes with MiXCR, one entry per CDR3 protein. The profile shows approximately 74,000 distinct CDR3 sequences, 30% to 35% of them singletons. As to time point: patch test 1, 2 weeks after DPC sensitization. Treatment defined: therapeutic diphenylcyclopropenone sensitization with weekly scalp DPC. The sequences come from whole blood, collected in connection with sensitization to the hapten diphenylcyclopropenone (DPC). Source of these receptors: a man aged 40-49 years with alopecia areata. Some clones in this sample may be carry-over from other donors' samples.

This clonotype was seen only once. The chain joins TRBV19 to TRBJ1-5; no reliable D call. The CDR3 extends over 19 amino acids. V lost 0 bases and J lost 1, with 19 bases in between. Germline assignment: CDR1 LNHDA and CDR2 SQIVND (reference sequence). The CDR3: CASSIDGFRDVSSNQPQHF. The CDR3, as DNA: TGTGCCAGTAGTATAGATGGGTTTAGGGATGTATCAAGCAATCAGCCCCAGCATTTT.

This clonotype was counted between two and nine times. The chain uses TRBV5-1 and TRBJ2-3; 8 nucleotides match TRBD2. Trimming cost V 1 base and J 0 bases; bases outside gene matches: 1. Germline V gives CDR1 SGHRS, CDR2 YFSETQ. The CDR3 is made up of 15 amino acids. The CDR3 DNA sequence: TGCGCCAGCAGCTTGAGCGGGGGTAGCACAGATACGCAGTATTTT. It yields the protein CASSLSGGSTDTQYF. Based on the CDR3 plus reference TRBV5-1 and TRBJ2-3, the full variable domain is KAGVTQTPRYLIKTRGQQVTLSCSPISGHRSVSWYQQTPGQGLQFLFEYFSETQRNKGNFPGRFSGRQFSNSRSEMNVSTLELGDSALYLCASSLSGGSTDTQYFGPGTRLTVL.

This clonotype was counted at least ten times. V and J are TRBV25-1 and TRBJ2-7, with D uncertain. The germline V gene encodes CDR1 MGHDK and CDR2 SYGVNS. The CDR3 is 11 amino acids. The germline V and J ends were trimmed by 8 bases and 3 bases, with 8 bases remaining between them. This chain's CDR3 is CASSTGYEQYF. The CDR3 DNA reads as TGTGCCAGCTCCACGGGCTACGAGCAGTACTTC.

This clonotype has only a few counts. This chain links TRBV28 with TRBJ1-4; TRBD1 matches at 8 bases. There are 13 residues in the CDR3. Trimming took 6 bases from V and 8 from J; bases not matched to a gene: 5. The germline gives CDR1 MDHEN, CDR2 SYDVKM. The CDR3 DNA reads as TGTGCCAGCAGGGGGACAGGTTGGGAAAAACTGTTTTTT. Translating it yields CASRGTGWEKLFF.

In DNA form, the CDR3 reads TGCGCCAGCAGCCAAGGAAACAGGGGGCATAATGAAAAACTGTTTTTT. Protein sequence: CASSQGNRGHNEKLFF. This sequence joins TRBV4-1 and TRBJ1-4, with 9 bases fitting TRBD1. With 1 base clipped from V and 4 bases from J, the junction kept 4 bases outside the gene matches. The length of the CDR3 is 16 residues. CDR1 and CDR2 from the germline V gene are MGHRA and YSYEKL.

This rearrangement joins TRBV27 to TRBJ1-5; weak D call: TRBD1 (5 bases). Germline-derived CDR1 and CDR2 are MNHEY and SMNVEV (reference sequence). The CDR3 runs 14 residues. The germline V and J ends were trimmed by 3 bases and 1 base, with 7 bases remaining between them. CDR3 in amino acids: CASSFSGSNQPQHF. The CDR3 DNA is TGTGCCAGCAGTTTCTCAGGGAGCAATCAGCCCCAGCATTTT.

The rearrangement links TRBV20-1 to TRBJ2-3; D gene uncertain. Trimming removed 0 bases from V and 2 bases from J, with 21 bases in between. Germline V CDR1 and CDR2: DFQATT, SNEGSKA (reference sequence). The CDR3 is 18 amino acids. The CDR3 region has the DNA TGCAGTGCTAGAGATGGAGCTCTGGTAGTGGGGTCCACAGATACGCAGTATTTT. Residues: CSARDGALVVGSTDTQYF.

This rearrangement joins TRBV28 to TRBJ2-1; 11 positions match TRBD2. The CDR3 loop spans 13 amino acids. Trimming removed 9 bases from V and 5 bases from J; junction bases left unmatched: 3. Germline lookup yields CDR1 MDHEN and CDR2 SYDVKM. The CDR3 sequence: CASLLAGDNEQFF. CDR3 DNA sequence: TGTGCCAGTCTACTAGCGGGAGACAATGAGCAGTTCTTC. Together with reference TRBV28 and TRBJ2-1, the CDR3 gives the full variable domain: DVKVTQSSRYLVKRTGEKVFLECVQDMDHENMFWYRQDPGLGLRLIYFSYDVKMKEKGDIPEGYSVSREKKERFSLILESASTNQTSMYLCASLLAGDNEQFFGPGTRLTVL.

The rearrangement uses TRBV12-3 or TRBV12-4 and TRBJ2-1; D unclear. This CDR3 region has 12 residues. Trimming stripped 5 bases from V and 9 bases from J, with 11 bases between. CDR3 DNA: TGTGCCAGCAGTAAGATAGCTGGTGAGCAGTTCTTC. Residues: CASSKIAGEQFF.

The chain links TRBV24-1 to TRBJ2-1; a weak D match, TRBD2 (5 bases). V shed 5 bases and J shed 8 bases, with 12 bases lying between them. There are 13 residues in the CDR3. Germline-derived CDR1 and CDR2 are KGHDR and SFDVKD. CDR3 loop: CATSGGGWDEQFF. The CDR3 bases are TGTGCCACCAGTGGTGGAGGATGGGATGAGCAGTTCTTC.

The chain employs TRBV7-2 and TRBJ2-1, with 7 nucleotides matching TRBD1. This CDR3 is 14 amino acids long. Germline assignment: CDR1 SGHTA and CDR2 FQGNSA. V shed 1 base, J shed 5 bases, and the junction held 2 bases outside the gene matches. As DNA, the CDR3 is TGTGCCAGCAGCTTAGATGGGACAGACAATGAGCAGTTCTTC. As protein: CASSLDGTDNEQFF.

There are a few counts of this clonotype. The rearrangement joins TRBV12-3 or TRBV12-4 to TRBJ2-2, with 9 bases identical to TRBD2. The CDR3 totals 15 residues. J lost 2 bases, V lost 4 bases, and 2 bases had no gene match. The CDR3: CASSWTSANTGELFF. CDR3 nucleotide sequence: TGTGCCAGCAGTTGGACTAGCGCCAACACCGGGGAGCTGTTTTTT.

The chain joins TRBV29-1 to TRBJ1-1; D uncertain. Germline loops: CDR1 SQVTM, CDR2 ANQGSEA. The V end lost 4 bases, the J end lost 4 bases, and 7 bases lay between the germline ends. This CDR3 contains 11 residues. The CDR3, as DNA: TGCAGCGTTGGGACCAGCACTGAAGCTTTCTTT. Its translation: CSVGTSTEAFF.

V is TRBV10-3 and J is TRBJ2-5; D possibly corresponds to TRBD2 (6 bases). The CDR3 has 12 residues. Trimming left V 4 bases short and J 3 bases short, with 6 bases between. Germline V lookup: CDR1 ENHRY, CDR2 SYGVKD. The CDR3 loop reads CAISGGEETQYF. CDR3 sequence (DNA): TGTGCCATCAGTGGGGGGGAAGAGACCCAGTACTTC.

V is TRBV7-2 and J is TRBJ2-3; TRBD2 matches 10 bases. Germline values: CDR1 SGHTA, CDR2 FQGNSA. J gave up 4 bases and V 5 bases, and 6 bases lay outside the gene matches. The length of the CDR3 is 15 residues. CDR3 sequence reads: CASSPGLAIADTQYF. In DNA form, the CDR3 reads TGTGCCAGCAGCCCGGGACTAGCGATCGCAGATACGCAGTATTTT.

This clonotype was detected only a few times. This sequence joins TRBV6-4 and TRBJ1-5; 12 positions agree with TRBD1. The V and J ends lost 6 bases and 6 bases, in that order; junction bases with no gene match: 6. The CDR3 totals 15 residues. Germline lookup yields CDR1 MRHNA and CDR2 SNTAGT. The CDR3 here is CASRGTGGAVQPQHF. In DNA form, the CDR3 reads TGTGCCAGCAGGGGGACAGGGGGCGCGGTTCAGCCCCAGCATTTT.

This clonotype has more than one count but fewer than ten. This rearrangement joins TRBV7-9 to TRBJ1-1; D is undetermined. The germline V gene encodes CDR1 SEHNR and CDR2 FQNEAQ (reference sequence). Trimming took 1 base from V and 2 from J, leaving 11 bases between them. The CDR3 runs 15 residues. CDR3 residues: CASSLGSDGNTEAFF. CDR3 sequence (DNA): TGTGCCAGCAGCTTAGGGAGTGACGGAAACACTGAAGCTTTCTTT.

The chain couples TRBV7-3 to TRBJ1-1, with D maybe TRBD1 (6 bases). This CDR3 is built from 14 residues. V shed 5 bases and J shed 3 bases, with 13 bases lying between them. Germline V CDR1 and CDR2: SGHTA, FQGTGA. CDR3 nucleotides: TGTGCCAGCAGCCCCACAGGGCGGGACACTGAAGCTTTCTTT. Translation gives CASSPTGRDTEAFF.

The chain carries TRBV14 and TRBJ2-7; 11 nucleotides agree with TRBD2. The length of the CDR3 is 15 residues. Germline values: CDR1 SGHDN, CDR2 FVKESK. V was pared by 2 bases and J by 3 bases, with 3 bases of the junction left unmatched. CDR3 in amino acids: CASSQRTSGYYEQYF. For the CDR3, the DNA is TGTGCCAGCAGCCAACGGACTAGCGGGTACTACGAGCAGTACTTC.

The CDR3 nucleotides are TGTGCCAGCAGTGAAGACCCCCTCCCCTCCTACGAGCAGTACTTC. It codes for CASSEDPLPSYEQYF. This chain joins TRBV2 and TRBJ2-7; no clear D gene. V lost 1 base, J lost 0 bases, and 10 bases lay in between. Looked up from germline, CDR1 is SNHLY and CDR2 is FYNNEI. The length of the CDR3 is 15 residues.

The chain recombines TRBV2 with TRBJ2-5, with 10 nucleotides matching TRBD2. The CDR3 is 16 amino acids. Germline loops: CDR1 SNHLY, CDR2 FYNNEI. After removal of 6 bases from V and 3 bases from J, the junction contained 10 bases not matched to a gene. As DNA, the CDR3 is TGTGCCAGCAGCCTCCCCGGACTAGCGGCAGAAGAGACCCAGTACTTC. The encoded protein is CASSLPGLAAEETQYF. The entire variable domain, with the rest obtained from reference TRBV2 and TRBJ2-5, is as follows: EPEVTQTPSHQVTQMGQEVILRCVPISNHLYFYWYRQILGQKVEFLVSFYNNEISEKSEIFDDQFSVERPDGSNFTLKIRSTKLEDSAMYFCASSLPGLAAEETQYFGPGTRLLVL.

A few counts support this clonotype. The chain has TRBV28 and TRBJ1-1, with TRBD1 identical over 7 bases. The germline CDR1 and CDR2 sequences are MDHEN and SYDVKM. This CDR3 has 15 amino acids. Trimming took 5 bases from V and 0 from J; bases not matched to a gene: 6. CDR3 coding DNA: TGTGCCAGCAGTCCGTGGGACAGTGTGAACACTGAAGCTTTCTTT. It is translated as CASSPWDSVNTEAFF.

V gene TRBV6-5 combines with J gene TRBJ2-1, with D unclear. V lost 10 bases and J lost 5, with 15 bases in between. The CDR3 consists of 13 residues. Germline assignment: CDR1 MNHEY and CDR2 SVGAGI. The CDR3 sequence: CATNPPINNEQFF. The CDR3 DNA is TGTGCCACCAACCCCCCCATAAACAATGAGCAGTTCTTC.

The rearrangement uses TRBV6-5 and TRBJ2-1; perhaps TRBD1 as D (6 bases). The germline V gene encodes CDR1 MNHEY and CDR2 SVGAGI. This CDR3 comprises 19 residues. V shed 0 bases and J shed 0 bases, with 18 bases lying between them. Here the CDR3 DNA reads TGTGCCAGCAGTTACTCGTCCCAGGGGTCCCCTAGCTCCTACAATGAGCAGTTCTTC. Its translation: CASSYSSQGSPSSYNEQFF.

There are a few counts of this clonotype. The chain links TRBV6-5 to TRBJ2-1, with no clear D. CDR1 is MNHEY and CDR2 is SVGAGI in the germline V gene. The V end lost 2 bases, the J end lost 0 bases, and 8 bases lay between the germline ends. The CDR3 is 15 amino acids. In DNA, the CDR3 is TGTGCCAGCAGTTACGGCGTAAGCTCCTACAATGAGCAGTTCTTC. Translation gives CASSYGVSSYNEQFF.